This T cell receptor (beta chain) was captured in a study of T cell repertoires in cytomegalovirus infection. As for the study in general: Evidence of both CMV infection and a matching HLA type came from public TCR beta signatures.

On this clonotype itself: Its antigen remains unknown.

One entry per CDR3 protein, called by TCRdb with MiXCR from the reads. The sample lists roughly 150,000 distinct CDR3 sequences, 20% to 25% occurring once. This TCR was recovered from a human donor in good health (CMV status not recorded). Some clones in this sample may be carry-over from other donors' samples. The material was CD8+ T cells from cultured PBMCs, obtained from culture after CMV antigen stimulation.

The DNA of the CDR3 is TGTGCCAGCAGTTTTAGCCAGAGGTACGAGCAGTACTTC. This encodes CASSFSQRYEQYF. This chain joins TRBV27 and TRBJ2-7; D uncertain. Germline values: CDR1 MNHEY, CDR2 SMNVEV (reference sequence). V was clipped by 3 bases and J by 4 bases, with 10 bases between them. The CDR3 is made up of 13 amino acids.